A selection of T cell receptor beta chains follows, all from one sample in a study of regulatory T cells in long-lasting Graves disease. TCRdb analysed the multiplex PCR reads with MiXCR anew, one entry per CDR3 protein. The sample includes 350,000 to 450,000 distinct CDR3 sequences, 16% of them seen just once. This same sample was also taken into another study, of T cells in Graves' hyperthyroidism and ophthalmopathy.

The source material was peripheral blood mononuclear cells (PBMCs), sampled at new diagnosis, from a patient treated with antithyroid drugs. The receptor set was obtained from a middle-aged man with Graves disease. Both conserved end residues are part of each CDR3. Fields, in order: D gene, clone size, J gene, V gene, CDR3 DNA, CDR3 protein. The D gene is left open where the match is weak. Size is omitted from some rows. Given values are once, few, many or a class for expanded clones.

D gene: .
clone size: many
J gene: TRBJ2-1
V gene: TRBV2
CDR3 DNA: TGTGCCAGCAGAGAGTACAATGAGCAGTTCTTC
CDR3 protein: CASREYNEQFF

D gene: .
clone size: few
J gene: TRBJ2-3
V gene: TRBV7-2
CDR3 DNA: TGTGCCAGCAGTACAGGATCAGGGGGCACAGATACGCAGTATTTT
CDR3 protein: CASSTGSGGTDTQYF

D gene: .
clone size: many
J gene: TRBJ1-2
V gene: TRBV12-3/TRBV12-4
CDR3 DNA: TGTGCCAGCAGTTCGGGGTACTATGGCTACACCTTC
CDR3 protein: CASSSGYYGYTF

D gene: TRBD1
clone size: many
J gene: TRBJ2-5
V gene: TRBV11-2
CDR3 DNA: TGTGCCAGCAGCTGGGACAGGGTGGCAGAGACCCAGTACTTC
CDR3 protein: CASSWDRVAETQYF

D gene: TRBD1
clone size: many
J gene: TRBJ2-1
V gene: TRBV10-3
CDR3 DNA: TGTGCCATCAGTGCCGGGGACAGATACAATGAGCAGTTCTTC
CDR3 protein: CAISAGDRYNEQFF

D gene: .
clone size: many
J gene: TRBJ1-5
V gene: TRBV12-3/TRBV12-4
CDR3 DNA: TGTGCCAGCAGCCGAGGCGGGGACAATCAGCCCCAGCATTTT
CDR3 protein: CASSRGGDNQPQHF

D gene: .
clone size: many
J gene: TRBJ1-1
V gene: TRBV27
CDR3 DNA: TGTGCCAGCAGTGGGACGGTGTACACTGAAGCTTTCTTT
CDR3 protein: CASSGTVYTEAFF

D gene: .
clone size: .
J gene: TRBJ2-5
V gene: TRBV7-2
CDR3 DNA: TGTGCCAGCAGCTTAGGGAGGGTCGGAGGAGAGACCCAGTACTTC
CDR3 protein: CASSLGRVGGETQYF

D gene: .
clone size: .
J gene: TRBJ1-5
V gene: TRBV7-9
CDR3 DNA: TGTGCCAGCAGCTATTCCGGTACCCTGAATCAGCCCCAGCATTTT
CDR3 protein: CASSYSGTLNQPQHF

D gene: .
clone size: few
J gene: TRBJ2-5
V gene: TRBV7-8
CDR3 DNA: TGTGCCAGCAGCGCTTACAGGGTAGGAGAGACCCAGTACTTC
CDR3 protein: CASSAYRVGETQYF

D gene: TRBD1
clone size: many
J gene: TRBJ2-7
V gene: TRBV6-2/TRBV6-3
CDR3 DNA: TGTGCCAGCAGTTACTCGAAGGGGGCCCCCTACGAGCAGTACTTC
CDR3 protein: CASSYSKGAPYEQYF

D gene: .
clone size: many
J gene: TRBJ1-4
V gene: TRBV28
CDR3 DNA: TGTGCCAGCATGGACGGCGGGACAACTAATGAAAAACTGTTTTTT
CDR3 protein: CASMDGGTTNEKLFF

D gene: TRBD2
clone size: many
J gene: TRBJ2-3
V gene: TRBV5-4
CDR3 DNA: TGTGCCAGCAGCTTGGTGCTAGCGGGGGCCACAGGAGATACGCAGTATTTT
CDR3 protein: CASSLVLAGATGDTQYF

D gene: TRBD2
clone size: many
J gene: TRBJ2-7
V gene: TRBV12-3/TRBV12-4
CDR3 DNA: TGTGCCAGCAGTTTAAGACTAGCTTACGAGCAGTACTTC
CDR3 protein: CASSLRLAYEQYF

D gene: .
clone size: .
J gene: TRBJ1-5
V gene: TRBV28
CDR3 DNA: TGTGCCAGCAGTAGAGGGTTGGATCAGCCCCAGCATTTT
CDR3 protein: CASSRGLDQPQHF

D gene: .
clone size: .
J gene: TRBJ1-1
V gene: TRBV12-3/TRBV12-4
CDR3 DNA: TGTGCCAGCAGATCAGGGGTTAACACTGAAGTCTTCTTT
CDR3 protein: CASRSGVNTEVFF

D gene: .
clone size: .
J gene: TRBJ2-2
V gene: TRBV19
CDR3 DNA: TGTGCCAGTAGTCCTAGCCGAATCTACACCGGGGAGCTGTTTTTT
CDR3 protein: CASSPSRIYTGELFF

D gene: .
clone size: many
J gene: TRBJ1-5
V gene: TRBV10-3
CDR3 DNA: TGTGCCATCAGTGAGGGTTCAGGGGCCCAGCATTTT
CDR3 protein: CAISEGSGAQHF

D gene: TRBD1
clone size: .
J gene: TRBJ1-2
V gene: TRBV2
CDR3 DNA: TGTGCCAGCCGGGACAGGTTTCTAAACTACTATGGCTACACCTTC
CDR3 protein: CASRDRFLNYYGYTF

D gene: TRBD2
clone size: few
J gene: TRBJ2-1
V gene: TRBV10-3
CDR3 DNA: TGTGCCATCACCCCGGGGGGTGAGCAGTTCTTC
CDR3 protein: CAITPGGEQFF

D gene: .
clone size: .
J gene: TRBJ2-3
V gene: TRBV5-8
CDR3 DNA: TGTGCCAGCGGGCAGACCTACACAGATACGCAGTATTTT
CDR3 protein: CASGQTYTDTQYF

D gene: .
clone size: .
J gene: TRBJ2-1
V gene: TRBV3-2
CDR3 DNA: TGTGCCAGCAGCCAAGCATACAGGGGGAAAAGGCTAGGCGAGCAGTTCTTC
CDR3 protein: CASSQAYRGKRLGEQFF

D gene: .
clone size: .
J gene: TRBJ1-5
V gene: TRBV30
CDR3 DNA: TGTGCCTGGAGTGGTGGGGGGGATCAGCCCAAGCATTTT
CDR3 protein: CAWSGGGDQPKHF

D gene: .
clone size: many
J gene: TRBJ2-3
V gene: TRBV11-3
CDR3 DNA: TGTGCCAGCAGCCCGAAGCTAGGGGTTGGGACAGATACGCAGTATTTT
CDR3 protein: CASSPKLGVGTDTQYF

D gene: TRBD1
clone size: many
J gene: TRBJ2-2
V gene: TRBV6-1
CDR3 DNA: TGTGCCAGCAGTGAAGGGACAGGGTACGGGGAGCTGTTTTTT
CDR3 protein: CASSEGTGYGELFF

D gene: TRBD2
clone size: .
J gene: TRBJ2-7
V gene: TRBV28
CDR3 DNA: TGTGCCAGCAGCAGTTTTGGGCTAGCGGGAGGGATCTCCTACGAGCAGTACTTC
CDR3 protein: CASSSFGLAGGISYEQYF

D gene: .
clone size: few
J gene: TRBJ1-3
V gene: TRBV5-1
CDR3 DNA: TGCGCCAGCAGCTTGGGGTACGAGACTGGAAACACCATATATTTT
CDR3 protein: CASSLGYETGNTIYF

D gene: .
clone size: .
J gene: TRBJ1-1
V gene: TRBV9
CDR3 DNA: .
CDR3 protein: CASSVGEGAADTEASF

D gene: .
clone size: .
J gene: TRBJ1-2
V gene: TRBV5-1
CDR3 DNA: TGCGCCAGCACCCTACAGGTGGGGGATTATGGCTACACCTTC
CDR3 protein: CASTLQVGDYGYTF

D gene: TRBD1
clone size: many
J gene: TRBJ1-4
V gene: TRBV2
CDR3 DNA: TGTGCCAGCCGACGGACAGGGGGTTTTCAAGGTGAAAAACTGTTTTTT
CDR3 protein: CASRRTGGFQGEKLFF

D gene: .
clone size: many
J gene: TRBJ2-7
V gene: TRBV20-1
CDR3 DNA: TGCAGTGCCCTTCCTAGACGGGGTCTCTCCTACGAGCAGTACTTC
CDR3 protein: CSALPRRGLSYEQYF

D gene: .
clone size: many
J gene: TRBJ1-1
V gene: TRBV6-1
CDR3 DNA: TGTGCCAGCAGTCTTGACACGAACACTGAAGCTTTCTTT
CDR3 protein: CASSLDTNTEAFF

D gene: TRBD1
clone size: .
J gene: TRBJ1-2
V gene: TRBV28
CDR3 DNA: TGTGCCAGCAGCCCAGGGGCCAACCTGCATCGACAGGGCGGAATCTACACCTTC
CDR3 protein: CASSPGANLHRQGGIYTF

D gene: TRBD2
clone size: .
J gene: TRBJ2-1
V gene: TRBV6-1
CDR3 DNA: TGTGCCAGCAGTGAATATTTGCGGGGGGGCCTTCTCGTACGCAATGAGCAGTTCTTC
CDR3 protein: CASSEYLRGGLLVRNEQFF

D gene: .
clone size: many
J gene: TRBJ1-1
V gene: TRBV10-3
CDR3 DNA: TGTGCCACGAAGACAAGGAGGGGGATGAACACTGAAGCTTTCTTT
CDR3 protein: CATKTRRGMNTEAFF

D gene: TRBD1
clone size: .
J gene: TRBJ2-7
V gene: TRBV20-1
CDR3 DNA: TGCAGTGCTAGAAACCCGGGACAGGGATCCTACGAGCAGTACTTC
CDR3 protein: CSARNPGQGSYEQYF

D gene: .
clone size: many
J gene: TRBJ2-7
V gene: TRBV28
CDR3 DNA: TGTGCCAGCGTCTGGTCCTTACCTTCCGAGCAGTACTTC
CDR3 protein: CASVWSLPSEQYF

D gene: TRBD2
clone size: many
J gene: TRBJ2-5
V gene: TRBV4-2
CDR3 DNA: TGTGCCAGCAGCCAAGGGACTAGCGGGGGGTACCAAGAGACCCAGTACTTC
CDR3 protein: CASSQGTSGGYQETQYF

D gene: TRBD1
clone size: few
J gene: TRBJ1-4
V gene: TRBV5-4
CDR3 DNA: TGTGCCAGCAGTACAGGGGTTCTGGCTAATGAAAAACTGTTTTTT
CDR3 protein: CASSTGVLANEKLFF

D gene: TRBD2
clone size: few
J gene: TRBJ2-5
V gene: TRBV3-1
CDR3 DNA: TGTGCCAGCAGGGATTGGACTAGCGGGGGGGCCGAAGAGACCCAGTACTTC
CDR3 protein: CASRDWTSGGAEETQYF

D gene: .
clone size: once
J gene: TRBJ1-2
V gene: TRBV27
CDR3 DNA: TGTGCCAGCAGTCCCGCCGTAAAGAAGGCCAACTATGGCTACACCTTC
CDR3 protein: CASSPAVKKANYGYTF

D gene: .
clone size: few
J gene: TRBJ2-2
V gene: TRBV18
CDR3 DNA: TGTGCCAGCTCACCACCGGGACAGAACACCGGGGAGCTGTTTTTT
CDR3 protein: CASSPPGQNTGELFF

D gene: .
clone size: many
J gene: TRBJ2-5
V gene: TRBV18
CDR3 DNA: TGTGCCAGCTCACCAACAACAGCCCAAGAGACCCAGTACTTC
CDR3 protein: CASSPTTAQETQYF

D gene: .
clone size: many
J gene: TRBJ1-1
V gene: TRBV10-3
CDR3 DNA: TGTGCCATCAGTGCGGGGGGGCTCGCGAACACTGAAGCTTTCTTT
CDR3 protein: CAISAGGLANTEAFF

D gene: .
clone size: few
J gene: TRBJ2-7
V gene: TRBV2
CDR3 DNA: TGTGCCAGCAGGGCTCGAGCCTACGAGCAGTACTTC
CDR3 protein: CASRARAYEQYF

D gene: TRBD1
clone size: few
J gene: TRBJ2-1
V gene: TRBV18
CDR3 DNA: TGTGCCAGCTCACCTGACAGGGCGTACAATGAGCAGTTCTTC
CDR3 protein: CASSPDRAYNEQFF

D gene: .
clone size: many
J gene: TRBJ1-1
V gene: TRBV4-2
CDR3 DNA: TGTGCCAGCAGCCAAGACACGGGGCGCGGAACTGAAGCTTTCTTT
CDR3 protein: CASSQDTGRGTEAFF

D gene: .
clone size: many
J gene: TRBJ2-7
V gene: TRBV28
CDR3 DNA: TGTGCCAGCAGTTTATTAGGCACAACGCCCTACGAGCAGTACTTC
CDR3 protein: CASSLLGTTPYEQYF

D gene: TRBD1
clone size: .
J gene: TRBJ2-7
V gene: TRBV4-3
CDR3 DNA: TGCGCCAGCAGCCGCCGGACAGGGGTAAGCTACGAGCAGTACTTC
CDR3 protein: CASSRRTGVSYEQYF

D gene: .
clone size: many
J gene: TRBJ2-1
V gene: TRBV6-1
CDR3 DNA: TGTGCCAGCACCAGACAGGTATCCTACAATGAGCAGTTCTTC
CDR3 protein: CASTRQVSYNEQFF

D gene: .
clone size: .
J gene: TRBJ1-3
V gene: TRBV5-1
CDR3 DNA: TGCGCCAGCAGCTTGGCTGCAGGGAAGGACACCATATATTTT
CDR3 protein: CASSLAAGKDTIYF

D gene: TRBD1
clone size: few
J gene: TRBJ2-2
V gene: TRBV9
CDR3 DNA: TGTGCCAGCAGCGCTCTCGGGTCAGGGGGAAATGGGGAGCTGTTTTTT
CDR3 protein: CASSALGSGGNGELFF

D gene: .
clone size: many
J gene: TRBJ1-2
V gene: TRBV7-8
CDR3 DNA: TGTGCCAGCAGCTTACTAAGGGAATATGGCTACACCTTC
CDR3 protein: CASSLLREYGYTF

D gene: .
clone size: many
J gene: TRBJ1-6
V gene: TRBV5-1
CDR3 DNA: TGCGCCAGCACACAGGGTGGTAATTCACCCCTCCACTTT
CDR3 protein: CASTQGGNSPLHF

D gene: TRBD2
clone size: many
J gene: TRBJ2-5
V gene: TRBV20-1
CDR3 DNA: TGCAGTGCTAGAGTGGGACTATTCGGAGAGACCCAGTACTTC
CDR3 protein: CSARVGLFGETQYF

D gene: TRBD1
clone size: .
J gene: TRBJ2-2
V gene: TRBV5-1
CDR3 DNA: TGCGCCAGCAGCCGGGGAGGACAGGGGACCGGGGAGCTGTTTTTT
CDR3 protein: CASSRGGQGTGELFF